This T cell receptor beta chain was identified in a study of blood T cell repertoires in COVID-19. Across the whole study: Nucleic acid was either cDNA or gDNA, and it came from T cells, B-cell-depleted T cells, or PBMCs.

This clone was recorded only once. Authors' methods: Reference gene primer amplification gave nucleated cell count estimates. Sequencing was performed with immunoSEQ multiplex PCR; in TCRdb, only in-frame clones are kept and a portion is missing. The D gene and trimming were derived from the DNA, and the V and J assignments and clone size from that table. There are 100,000 to 150,000 clones in the sample; roughly 72% occur only once, and more than 5.5% lies in the top ten. The CDR3 has 21 amino acids. This clonotype originated in a man between 60 and 75 years old with acute or convalescent COVID-19. The sequenced sample consisted of peripheral blood. The chain carries TRBV21-1 and TRBJ1-2; the table calls TRBD1, which could not be checked here. TRBV21-1 is reported as a pseudogene. The CDR3 region has the DNA TGTGCCAGCAGCAGACCCGGAACAGGGGTGAAGAAACTACCAGGGGTTTTGGGCTACACCTTC. Translated: CASSRPGTGVKKLPGVLGYTF.